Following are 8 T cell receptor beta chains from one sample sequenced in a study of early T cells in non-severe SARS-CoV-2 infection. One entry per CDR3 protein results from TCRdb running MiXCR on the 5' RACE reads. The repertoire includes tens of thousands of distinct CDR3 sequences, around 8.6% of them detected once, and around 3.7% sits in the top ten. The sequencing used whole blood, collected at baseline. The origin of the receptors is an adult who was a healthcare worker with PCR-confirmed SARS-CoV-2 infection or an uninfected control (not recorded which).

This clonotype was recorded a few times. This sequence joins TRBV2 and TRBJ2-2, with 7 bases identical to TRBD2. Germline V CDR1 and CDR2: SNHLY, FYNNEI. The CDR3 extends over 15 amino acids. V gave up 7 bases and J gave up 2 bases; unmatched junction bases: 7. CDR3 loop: CASKKREFNTGELFF. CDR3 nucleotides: TGTGCCAGCAAGAAGCGGGAATTTAACACCGGGGAGCTGTTTTTT.

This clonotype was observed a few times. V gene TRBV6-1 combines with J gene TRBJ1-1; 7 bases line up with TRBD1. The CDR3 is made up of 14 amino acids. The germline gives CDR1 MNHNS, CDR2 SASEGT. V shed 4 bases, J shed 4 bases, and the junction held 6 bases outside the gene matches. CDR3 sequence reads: CASSGSRQGTEAFF. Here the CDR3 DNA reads TGTGCCAGCAGTGGCTCGCGACAGGGCACTGAAGCTTTCTTT.

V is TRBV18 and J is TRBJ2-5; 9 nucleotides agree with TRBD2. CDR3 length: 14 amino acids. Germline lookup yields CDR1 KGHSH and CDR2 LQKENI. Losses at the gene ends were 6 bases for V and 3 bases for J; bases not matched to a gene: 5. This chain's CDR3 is CASSPRLAEETQYF. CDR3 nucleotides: TGTGCCAGCTCGCCGAGACTAGCGGAAGAGACCCAGTACTTC.

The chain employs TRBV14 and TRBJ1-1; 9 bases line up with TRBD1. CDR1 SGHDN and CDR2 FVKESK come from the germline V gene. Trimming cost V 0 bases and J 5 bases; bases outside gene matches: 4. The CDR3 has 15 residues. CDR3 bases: TGTGCCAGCAGCCAAGATTTGACAGGGGGTACTGAAGCTTTCTTT. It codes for CASSQDLTGGTEAFF.

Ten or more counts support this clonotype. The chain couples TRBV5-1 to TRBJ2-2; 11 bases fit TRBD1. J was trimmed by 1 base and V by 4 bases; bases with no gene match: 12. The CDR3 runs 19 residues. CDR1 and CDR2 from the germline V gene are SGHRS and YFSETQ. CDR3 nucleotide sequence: TGCGCCAGCAGCCGGGGACAGGGGGTAGGCCACAAGAACACCGGGGAGCTGTTTTTT. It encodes CASSRGQGVGHKNTGELFF.

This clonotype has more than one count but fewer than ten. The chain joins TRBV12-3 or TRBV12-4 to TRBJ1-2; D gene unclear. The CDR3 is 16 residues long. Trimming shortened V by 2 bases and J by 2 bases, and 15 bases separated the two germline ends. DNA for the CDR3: TGTGCCAGCAGTTTACGAGCCAATCCCCTGAACTATGGCTACACCTTC. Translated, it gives CASSLRANPLNYGYTF.

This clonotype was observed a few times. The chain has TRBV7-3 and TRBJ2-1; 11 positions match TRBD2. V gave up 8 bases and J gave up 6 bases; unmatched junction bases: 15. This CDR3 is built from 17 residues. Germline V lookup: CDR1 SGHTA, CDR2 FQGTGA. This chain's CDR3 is CASSFGVAGGPGNEQFF. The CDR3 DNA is TGTGCCAGCTCTTTTGGCGTAGCGGGAGGGCCGGGCAATGAGCAGTTCTTC.

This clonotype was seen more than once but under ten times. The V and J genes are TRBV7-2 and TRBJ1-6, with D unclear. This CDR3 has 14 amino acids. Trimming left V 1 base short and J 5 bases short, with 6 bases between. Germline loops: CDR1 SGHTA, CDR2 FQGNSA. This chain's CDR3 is CASSLVADNSPLHF. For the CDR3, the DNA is TGTGCCAGCAGCTTAGTGGCAGATAATTCACCCCTCCACTTT.